The rows below give T cell receptor beta chains drawn from one sample of a study of regulatory T cells in long-lasting Graves disease. TCRdb re-derived calls from the multiplex PCR reads in MiXCR, one entry per CDR3 protein. The sample yields a few hundred thousand distinct CDR3 sequences, approximately 13% seen once. These same records also appear under a second study, on T cells in Graves' hyperthyroidism and ophthalmopathy.

Sequencing used peripheral blood mononuclear cells (PBMCs), obtained at new diagnosis, from a patient treated with antithyroid drugs. These TCRs come from a man aged 25-45 years with Graves disease. CDR3s include the opening cysteine and the closing phenylalanine or tryptophan. The D gene is left open where the match is weak. The size entry is marked missing in some rows and otherwise reads once, few, many or a size class.

j_gene,abundance,v_gene,d_gene,CDR3aa,CDR3nt
TRBJ1-5,few,TRBV3-1,-,CASSQVGSSEAQHF,TGTGCCAGCAGCCAAGTTGGGTCCTCTGAGGCCCAGCATTTT
TRBJ1-2,few,TRBV25-1,-,CASSETPLNYGYTF,TGTGCCAGCAGTGAGACACCTCTTAACTATGGCTACACCTTC
TRBJ1-4,few,TRBV20-1,-,CSASAGEDEKLFF,TGCAGTGCTAGCGCGGGGGAGGACGAAAAACTGTTTTTT
TRBJ2-7,many,TRBV6-1,TRBD2,CASSRLAGVYEQYF,TGTGCCAGCAGCCGACTAGCGGGAGTTTACGAGCAGTACTTC
TRBJ2-1,few,TRBV5-6,-,CASSQDIHNEQFF,TGTGCCAGCAGCCAGGACATTCACAATGAGCAGTTCTTC
TRBJ2-3,few,TRBV5-1,TRBD2,CASSLAGTSGGTDTQYF,TGCGCCAGCAGCTTGGCCGGGACTAGCGGTGGCACAGATACGCAGTATTTT
TRBJ2-7,many,TRBV7-9,-,CASSSPGMSEQYF,TGTGCCAGCAGCTCACCTGGTATGAGCGAGCAGTACTTC
TRBJ2-1,-,TRBV20-1,TRBD2,CSANVWTSGNDEQFF,TGCAGTGCTAACGTGTGGACTAGCGGGAACGATGAGCAGTTCTTC
TRBJ1-5,few,TRBV7-8,-,CASTLREDIYQPQHF,TGTGCCAGCACCCTAAGGGAGGACATTTATCAGCCCCAGCATTTT
TRBJ2-7,many,TRBV12-5,-,CASGLPGGRNEQYF,TGTGCTAGTGGTTTGCCAGGGGGGCGTAACGAGCAGTACTTC
TRBJ2-7,many,TRBV20-1,-,CSARGHAGVPYEQYF,TGCAGTGCTAGAGGCCATGCCGGGGTACCCTACGAGCAGTACTTC
TRBJ2-7,few,TRBV11-3,TRBD1,CASSLSGTGVYEQYF,TGTGCCAGCAGCTTGTCCGGGACAGGGGTCTACGAGCAGTACTTC
TRBJ2-7,-,TRBV7-2,-,CASSFLGSLAPGTSYEQYF,TGTGCCAGCAGCTTCCTGGGCAGCTTGGCTCCAGGAACATCCTACGAGCAGTACTTC
TRBJ1-2,-,TRBV13,-,CASSLVRGSYGYTF,TGTGCCAGCAGCTTAGTAAGAGGGTCCTATGGCTACACCTTC